The sequence of this T cell receptor beta chain was determined in a study of regulatory T cells in long-lasting Graves disease. Looking at the study overall: The antithyroid drugs taken by newly diagnosed Graves' patients had been used for under 3 months.

Regarding time point: newly diagnosed GD, antithyroid drugs for less than 3 months. Extracted PBMC RNA gave rise to the TCR library. Findings and limits, study-wide: Possibly, too few samples lowered accuracy.

The table lists this clonotype with many counts. As yet, its antigen is unknown. Germline CDR1 reads SNHLY; CDR2 reads FYNNEI. The CDR3 loop spans 12 amino acids. Trimming took off 3 bases at V and 4 bases at J, with 6 bases between the two ends. The TCR beta library used iRepertoire HTBI primers with Arm-PCR amplification of CDR3. Per the original methods: Identified across the samples were 62 TRBV segments and about 15 TRBJ segments. From the multiplex PCR reads, TCRdb called clonotypes with MiXCR, one entry per CDR3 protein. TCRdb, rather than the study authors, made the V and J calls. The table includes around 480,000 distinct CDR3 sequences, about 16% detected once. The sample was also linked to a second study, of T cells in Graves' hyperthyroidism and ophthalmopathy. That source notes: Primed by the HTBI set, a first-round RT-PCR was run on the TCR CDR3.

This chain uses TRBV2 with TRBJ1-1; D not certain. Sequenced material: peripheral blood mononuclear cells (PBMCs), taken at new diagnosis, from a patient treated with antithyroid drugs. The sequence was collected from a woman aged 40-60 years with Graves disease. The CDR3 spells CASSDQATEAFF. The CDR3 nucleotides read TGTGCCAGCAGTGACCAGGCCACTGAAGCTTTCTTT.